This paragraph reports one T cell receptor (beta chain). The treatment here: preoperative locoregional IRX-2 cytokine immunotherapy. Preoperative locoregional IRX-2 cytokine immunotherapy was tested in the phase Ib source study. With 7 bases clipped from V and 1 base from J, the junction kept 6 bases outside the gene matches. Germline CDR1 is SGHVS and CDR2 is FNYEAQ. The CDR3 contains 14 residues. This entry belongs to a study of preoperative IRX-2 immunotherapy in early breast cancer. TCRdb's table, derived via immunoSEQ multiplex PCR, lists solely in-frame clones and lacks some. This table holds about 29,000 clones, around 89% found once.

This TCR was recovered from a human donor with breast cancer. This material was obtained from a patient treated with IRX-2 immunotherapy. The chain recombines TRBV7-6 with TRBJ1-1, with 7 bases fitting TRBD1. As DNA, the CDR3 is TGTGCCAGCACCCCCGGGACAGCGAACACTGAAGCTTTCTTT. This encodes CASTPGTANTEAFF. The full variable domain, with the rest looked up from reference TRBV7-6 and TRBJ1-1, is GAGVSQSPRYKVTKRGQDVALRCDPISGHVSLYWYRQALGQGPEFLTYFNYEAQQDKSGLPNDRFSAERPEGSISTLTIQRTEQRDSAMYRCASTPGTANTEAFFGQGTRLTVV.